This TCR beta chain was captured by sequencing in a study of CXCR3-negative and CXCR3-positive naive CD8 T cells. Study as a whole: Roughly 1.5 +/- 0.3 million TRB reads came from each library, giving some 150 million in total.

Study outcomes and limitations: Greater hydrophobicity was found in TRB CDR3s of CXCR3-positive naive cells than of CXCR3-negative naive cells. Memory, not naive, CXCR3-negative and CXCR3-positive cells differed in TRBV-TRBJ usage.

The authors made the TRB cDNA libraries by 5' RACE using UMI labels. TCRdb reprocessed the 5' RACE reads, keeping one entry per CDR3 protein, no DNA. Found here are more than 5,000 distinct CDR3 sequences; the top ten clones hold about 1.7%. Germline CDR1 SGHTA, CDR2 FQGNSA. The CDR3 extends over 16 amino acids. By frequency, this clonotype registers medium-sized. Antigen specificity is unknown. This chain connects TRBV7-2 to TRBJ2-3. This clonotype was sampled from a human donor in good health. Some clones in this sample may be carry-over from other donors' samples. The sample taken for sequencing was naive CXCR3+ CD8+ T cells from blood. Subset given: CD45RO-CCR7+CD27+CD95- naive CD8+ T cells expressing CXCR3 (TNR3+). CDR3 loop: CASSTGPFHPTDTQYF.